Presented here are 12 T cell receptor beta chains from one specimen sequenced in a study of blood T cell repertoires in COVID-19. TCRdb's copy holds only in-frame clones and misses some; the assay was immunoSEQ multiplex PCR. This table holds under 250,000 clones, roughly nine tenths found once. Sequenced input: peripheral blood. Source of these receptors: a man aged 40-49 years with acute or convalescent COVID-19.

This clone was counted a few times. The V call is TRBV30, the J call TRBJ2-1, with a tentative D call TRBD2 (6 bases). The CDR3 length is 13 residues. The germline CDR1 and CDR2 sequences are GTSNPN and SVGIG (reference sequence). V dropped 6 bases and J dropped 12 bases, with 21 bases sitting between them. CDR3 coding DNA: TGTGCCTGCGGTGGAGGGTATGAGTTCGGGCAGTTCTTC. This translates into CACGGGYEFGQFF.

The chain is built from TRBV19 and TRBJ2-7; 8 bases agree with TRBD1. Germline CDR1 reads LNHDA; CDR2 reads SQIVND (reference sequence). This CDR3 spans 12 amino acids. Losses at the gene ends were 5 bases for V and 11 bases for J; bases not matched to a gene: 8. CDR3 DNA sequence: TGTGCCAGTAGTGGCCCAGGACAGGGAAAGTACTTC. This encodes CASSGPGQGKYF.

This chain's CDR3 is CASSVVISYEQYF. The CDR3 DNA reads as TGTGCCAGCAGTGTTGTGATTAGCTACGAGCAGTACTTC. V usage is TRBV2 and J usage is TRBJ2-7, with D unclear. Germline CDR1 reads SNHLY; CDR2 reads FYNNEI. This CDR3 is built from 13 residues. Trimming removed 4 bases at V and 3 bases at J, with 10 bases between.

The chain uses TRBV11-2 and TRBJ2-1, with 10 bases identical to TRBD2. CDR1 SGHAT and CDR2 FQNNGV come from the germline V gene. V lost 1 base and J lost 3; bases outside the gene matches: 9. The length of the CDR3 is 18 residues. The CDR3 sequence is CASSLGLVGTSVYNEQFF. CDR3 nucleotides: TGTGCCAGCAGCTTAGGACTGGTGGGGACTAGCGTCTACAATGAGCAGTTCTTC. Combining the CDR3 with reference TRBV11-2 and TRBJ2-1 gives the whole variable domain EAGVAQSPRYKIIEKRQSVAFWCNPISGHATLYWYQQILGQGPKLLIQFQNNGVVDDSQLPKDRFSAERLKGVDSTLKIQPAKLEDSAVYLCASSLGLVGTSVYNEQFFGPGTRLTVL.

V is TRBV10-3 and J is TRBJ2-7; D is perhaps TRBD1 (6 bases). CDR1 is ENHRY and CDR2 is SYGVKD in the germline V gene. Trimming pared 3 bases from V and 13 bases from J, leaving 16 bases between. CDR3 length: 12 amino acids. The CDR3 nucleotides are TGTGCCATCAGTGAAGGGACACCAGATATCTACTTC. Its translation: CAISEGTPDIYF.

V is TRBV7-6 and J is TRBJ2-7; D might be TRBD1 (5 bases). CDR3 size: 18 residues. The V gene's germline CDR1 is SGHVS and CDR2 FNYEAQ. With 2 bases removed from V and 0 bases from J, the gap between germline ends came to 20 bases. CDR3 amino acids: CASSLIYLQGPCSYEQYF. CDR3 coding DNA: TGTGCCAGCAGCTTAATTTACCTGCAGGGTCCTTGCTCCTACGAGCAGTACTTC.

The chain combines TRBV11-1 with TRBJ2-3; TRBD1 matches 8 bases. The ends lost 5 bases at V and 2 bases at J; junction bases unmatched: 6. This CDR3 region has 15 residues. Germline V CDR1 and CDR2: SGHAT, FQDESV (reference sequence). The CDR3 DNA reads TGTGCCAGCAGCCCTAGGACAGGGATCACAGATACGCAGTATTTT. Its protein is CASSPRTGITDTQYF.

The chain uses TRBV24-1 and TRBJ2-7, with D possibly matching TRBD1 (6 bases). The ends were cut back, 2 bases at V and 2 bases at J, with 18 bases in the middle. Germline CDR1 reads KGHDR; CDR2 reads SFDVKD. This CDR3 is 17 amino acids long. Here the CDR3 reads CATSDYGTRYNAYEQYF. The CDR3 bases are TGTGCCACCAGTGATTACGGGACACGATATAACGCCTACGAGCAGTACTTC.

The chain is built from TRBV3-1 (or the pseudogene TRBV3-2) and TRBJ2-3, with 7 bases that match TRBD1. CDR1 and CDR2 (germline): LGHDT, YNNKEL (reference sequence). This CDR3 region has 13 residues. V shed 3 bases, J shed 14 bases, and the junction held 11 bases outside the gene matches. Here the CDR3 DNA reads TGTGCCAGCAGCCATGGGGACAGCCTCATCCCGTATTTT. Amino acid sequence: CASSHGDSLIPYF.

The J gene is TRBJ1-2, the V gene TRBV5-1, with D unresolved. Germline V gene data show CDR1 as SGHRS and CDR2 as YFSETQ. The CDR3 sequence is 13 residues long. V was cut by 2 bases and J by 2 bases, with 7 bases left in between. For the CDR3, the DNA is TGCGCCAGCAGCTTCCTTGAGAACTATGGCTACACCTTC. Residues: CASSFLENYGYTF.

V usage is TRBV4-1 and J usage is TRBJ2-2; 9 nucleotides agree with TRBD2. V was pared by 0 bases and J by 2 bases, with 1 base of the junction left unmatched. The CDR3 runs to 16 residues. Germline V lookup: CDR1 MGHRA, CDR2 YSYEKL. CDR3 amino acids: CASSQELAGNTGELFF. CDR3 coding DNA: TGCGCCAGCAGCCAAGAGCTAGCGGGAAACACCGGGGAGCTGTTTTTT.

This chain uses TRBV7-2 with TRBJ2-1; 11 nucleotides match TRBD2. Germline V gene sequence: CDR1 SGHTA, CDR2 FQGNSA. There are 19 residues in the CDR3. V shed 5 bases and J 6 bases; nucleotides not matched to a gene: 18. This CDR3 is CASSPYPEPGLADVNEQFF. The CDR3, as DNA: TGTGCCAGCAGCCCCTACCCAGAGCCGGGACTAGCGGACGTCAATGAGCAGTTCTTC.